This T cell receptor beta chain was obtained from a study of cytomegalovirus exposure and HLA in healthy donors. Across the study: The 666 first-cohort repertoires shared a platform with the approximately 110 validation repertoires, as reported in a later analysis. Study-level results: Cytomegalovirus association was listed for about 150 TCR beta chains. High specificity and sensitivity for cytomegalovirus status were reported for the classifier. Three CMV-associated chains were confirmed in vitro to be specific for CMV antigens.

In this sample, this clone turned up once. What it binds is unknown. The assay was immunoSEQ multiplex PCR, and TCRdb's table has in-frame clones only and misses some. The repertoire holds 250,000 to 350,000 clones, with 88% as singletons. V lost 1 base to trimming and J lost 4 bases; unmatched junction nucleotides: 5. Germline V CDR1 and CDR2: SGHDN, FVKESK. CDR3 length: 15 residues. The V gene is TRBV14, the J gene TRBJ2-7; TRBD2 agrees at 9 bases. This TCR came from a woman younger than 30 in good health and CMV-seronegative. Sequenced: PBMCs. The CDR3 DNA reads TGTGCCAGCAGCCAAGTTGGGAGCGGGAGGTACGAGCAGTACTTC. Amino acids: CASSQVGSGRYEQYF.